The present TCR beta chain was sequenced within a study of OX40 agonist ivuxolimab in advanced cancers. Background on the study: Enrollees could have had prior anti-PD-1, anti-PD-L1 or anti-CTLA-4 therapy, which under 50% had received. In three patients, partial responses were observed, one with hepatocellular carcinoma and two with cutaneous melanoma.

Germline V lookup: CDR1 MDHEN, CDR2 SYDVKM. The V gene lost 0 bases and the J gene lost 0 bases, with 9 bases spanning the gap. CDR3 length equals 16 residues. Clones were read by immunoSEQ multiplex PCR, and TCRdb kept only the in-frame ones, dropping some. This table holds more than 80,000 clones, about nine tenths found once. Anyone with autoimmune disease history or systemic immunosuppression was excluded. This clone has only one observation. The chain is built from TRBV28 and TRBJ1-3, with a weak D call TRBD1 (5 bases). This sequence was found in an adult with an advanced solid tumor such as melanoma, head and neck, liver or kidney cancer. Sequenced here: CD4+ or CD8+ T cells sorted from blood, sampled in a trial of the OX40 agonist ivuxolimab. CDR3 coding DNA: TGTGCCAGCAGTTTATGGGGGGGGTCCTCTGGAAACACCATATATTTT. It translates to CASSLWGGSSGNTIYF. Full variable domain (rest looked up from reference TRBV28 and TRBJ1-3): DVKVTQSSRYLVKRTGEKVFLECVQDMDHENMFWYRQDPGLGLRLIYFSYDVKMKEKGDIPEGYSVSREKKERFSLILESASTNQTSMYLCASSLWGGSSGNTIYFGEGSWLTVV.